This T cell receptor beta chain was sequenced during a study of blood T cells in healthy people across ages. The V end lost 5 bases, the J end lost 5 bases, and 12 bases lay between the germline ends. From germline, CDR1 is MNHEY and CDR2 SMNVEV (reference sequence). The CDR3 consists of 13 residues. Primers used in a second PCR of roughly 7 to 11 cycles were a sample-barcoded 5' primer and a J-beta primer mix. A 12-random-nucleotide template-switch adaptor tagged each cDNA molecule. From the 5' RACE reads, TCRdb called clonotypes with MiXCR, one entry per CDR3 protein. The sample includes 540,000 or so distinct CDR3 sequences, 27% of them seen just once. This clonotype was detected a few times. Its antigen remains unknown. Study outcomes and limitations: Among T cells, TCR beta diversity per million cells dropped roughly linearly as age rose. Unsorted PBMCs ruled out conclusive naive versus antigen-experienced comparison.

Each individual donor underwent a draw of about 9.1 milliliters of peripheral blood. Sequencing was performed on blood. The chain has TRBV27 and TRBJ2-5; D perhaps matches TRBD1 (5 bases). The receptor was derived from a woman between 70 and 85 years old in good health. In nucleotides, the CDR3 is TGTGCCAGCAGTAGGGGTAATTTTGAGACCCAGTACTTC. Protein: CASSRGNFETQYF.